This TCR beta chain emerged from a study of blood T cell repertoires in COVID-19. The wider study: There were acute and convalescent COVID-19 samples, and they came from the United States, Italy and Spain. T cells, B-cell-depleted T cells, or PBMCs supplied cDNA or gDNA.

As processed by the authors: Amplified reference gene primers provided the basis for estimating nucleated cell counts. The assay was immunoSEQ multiplex PCR, and TCRdb's table has in-frame clones only and misses some. V and J calls and clone size are given by that table; D and trimming were obtained from the DNA. The table includes some 160,000 clones, about 80% detected once. The germline V gene encodes CDR1 SGHTA and CDR2 FQGNSA. V shed 2 bases and J shed 5 bases, with 13 bases lying between them. This CDR3 is 16 amino acids long. The TCR comes from a man in his 70s with active or convalescent COVID-19. The sample consisted of peripheral blood. The V gene is TRBV7-2, the J gene TRBJ1-6, with a tentative D call TRBD1 (5 bases). In nucleotides, the CDR3 is TGTGCCAGCAGCTTAAGGCAGGGTAGGAATAATTCACCCCTCCACTTT. Its translation: CASSLRQGRNNSPLHF.